The 22 T cell receptor beta chains listed next were all sequenced from one sample in a study of CXCR3-negative and CXCR3-positive naive CD8 T cells. Study-wide findings and caveats: For CXCR3-positive naive cells, TRB CDR3s were more hydrophobic than those of CXCR3-negative naive cells.

Via 5' RACE with UMI labels, TRB cDNA libraries were prepared. TCRdb processed the 5' RACE reads again and assigns one entry to each CDR3 protein, with no DNA. Its clone listing holds some 130,000 distinct CDR3 sequences. Their recognized antigens are unknown. The material sequenced was naive CXCR3+ CD8+ T cells from blood. Sample subset: CD45RO-CCR7+CD27+CD95- naive CD8+ T cells expressing CXCR3 (TNR3+). These receptors came from a human donor in good health. Some clones in this sample may be carry-over from other donors' samples.

V and J are TRBV6-6 and TRBJ1-1. CDR1 is MNHNY and CDR2 is SVGAGI in the germline V gene (reference sequence). The CDR3 totals 13 residues. Here the CDR3 reads CASIPVGSVSAFF.

The chain combines TRBV29-1 with TRBJ1-5; TCRdb's D gene call, TRBD1, goes unchecked for lack of DNA. Per the germline V gene, CDR1 is SQVTM and CDR2 is ANQGSEA. CDR3 size: 13 residues. This CDR3 reads CSVHDSLEGPQHF.

The V call is TRBV20-1, the J call TRBJ2-5; TCRdb returns TRBD2, unconfirmable since there is no DNA. Germline CDR1 is DFQATT and CDR2 is SNEGSKA (reference sequence). The CDR3 is 14 amino acids. Here the CDR3 reads CSARPSGRGETQYF.

This sequence joins TRBV27 and TRBJ1-1; absent DNA, TCRdb's TRBD1 call cannot be checked. In germline, CDR1 is MNHEY, CDR2 SMNVEV (reference sequence). This CDR3 has 15 amino acids. This CDR3 is CASRSFEGANTEAFF.

The chain couples TRBV11-3 to TRBJ1-1. The CDR3 has 15 amino acids. In germline, CDR1 is SGHNT, CDR2 YENEEA. CDR3 loop: CASSPRRGPNTEAFF.

V gene TRBV19 combines with J gene TRBJ2-1; lacking DNA, the TRBD2 call made by TCRdb goes unchecked. The CDR3 is made up of 17 amino acids. Germline V gene data show CDR1 as LNHDA and CDR2 as SQIVND (reference sequence). CDR3 loop: CASSIFSAGSSYNEQFF.

The chain has TRBV14 and TRBJ2-5. The CDR3 spans 14 residues. In germline, CDR1 is SGHDN, CDR2 FVKESK. The CDR3 loop reads CASSQEGGRETQYF.

CDR3: CASSQGDYEQYF. V is TRBV5-1 and J is TRBJ2-7; absent DNA, TCRdb's TRBD1 call cannot be checked. The CDR3 is made up of 12 amino acids. Germline CDR1 SGHRS, CDR2 YFSETQ.

The chain is built from TRBV29-1 and TRBJ2-1; the TCRdb call, TRBD2, lacks DNA for checking. This CDR3 is 12 amino acids long. Germline loops: CDR1 SQVTM, CDR2 ANQGSEA. CDR3 protein: CSVADGTPAQFF.

V is TRBV4-3 and J is TRBJ2-7; TCRdb calls TRBD2, which cannot be checked without DNA. Germline V CDR1 and CDR2: LGHNA, YSLEER. This CDR3 region has 14 residues. The CDR3 spells CASSQDRLATEQYF.

V is TRBV27 and J is TRBJ1-5. Germline V gene lookup returns CDR1 MNHEY and CDR2 SMNVEV (reference sequence). The CDR3 covers 12 residues. CDR3 region: CASSRPGQPQHF.

This rearrangement joins TRBV9 to TRBJ1-2. The CDR3 has 14 amino acids. Germline V gene data show CDR1 as SGDLS and CDR2 as YYNGEE. CDR3 in amino acids: CASSPGGPDYGYTF. Full variable domain (missing parts from reference TRBV9 and TRBJ1-2): DSGVTQTPKHLITATGQRVTLRCSPRSGDLSVYWYQQSLDQGLQFLIQYYNGEERAKGNILERFSAQQFPDLHSELNLSSLELGDSALYFCASSPGGPDYGYTFGSGTRLTVV.

The chain has TRBV6-2 or TRBV6-3 and TRBJ2-7. This CDR3 comprises 14 residues. Germline V lookup: CDR1 MNHEY, CDR2 SVGEGT. CDR3 sequence reads: CASSYSVGSHEQYF.

The genes are TRBV28 and TRBJ1-6; without DNA, the TCRdb call of TRBD1 cannot be checked. The CDR3 is 15 residues long. Germline V gene sequence: CDR1 MDHEN, CDR2 SYDVKM. CDR3 region: CASSFAGSYNSPLHF.

The V gene is TRBV4-3, the J gene TRBJ1-5; checking the TCRdb D call of TRBD1 is not possible without DNA. This CDR3 comprises 16 residues. Germline CDR1 and CDR2: LGHNA and YSLEER. CDR3 sequence reads: CASSQAAGKGGQPQHF.

The gene calls are TRBV11-2 and TRBJ2-4; the TCRdb call, TRBD2, lacks DNA for checking. CDR1 and CDR2 (germline): SGHAT, FQNNGV. The CDR3 is 18 residues long. This CDR3 reads CASSSGTSGTLAKNIQYF.

The V call is TRBV5-6, the J call TRBJ1-1; TCRdb lists TRBD1, though no DNA is available to test this call. CDR1 and CDR2 (germline): SGHDT, YYEEEE. CDR3 length: 15 amino acids. CDR3 sequence reads: CASSLGVGENTEAFF.

The chain is built from TRBV29-1 and TRBJ2-3; the TRBD2 assignment by TCRdb is unverifiable without DNA. Germline V lookup: CDR1 SQVTM, CDR2 ANQGSEA. The CDR3 runs 15 residues. The CDR3 sequence: CSVEVELGYTDTQYF.

The genes are TRBV29-1 and TRBJ2-1; the D call from TCRdb, TRBD1, cannot be confirmed without DNA. Germline V gene data show CDR1 as SQVTM and CDR2 as ANQGSEA. CDR3 length: 15 residues. CDR3 residues: CSAFREQSSYNEQFF.

The J gene is TRBJ2-7, the V gene TRBV5-1; the TRBD1 assignment by TCRdb is unverifiable without DNA. CDR3 length equals 15 residues. Germline CDR1 reads SGHRS; CDR2 reads YFSETQ. The CDR3 loop is CASSLEGGASYEQYF.

The CDR3 sequence: CSVEEWRAGEETQYF. The chain recombines TRBV29-1 with TRBJ2-5; TCRdb gives TRBD2 as the D gene, but with no DNA this cannot be confirmed. The CDR3 has 15 amino acids. CDR1 SQVTM and CDR2 ANQGSEA come from the germline V gene.

The rearrangement uses TRBV7-2 and TRBJ2-7; TCRdb's D call, TRBD1, is unchecked because there is no DNA. This CDR3 is 13 amino acids long. The germline CDR1 and CDR2 sequences are SGHTA and FQGNSA. The CDR3: CASSSFGGYEQYF.